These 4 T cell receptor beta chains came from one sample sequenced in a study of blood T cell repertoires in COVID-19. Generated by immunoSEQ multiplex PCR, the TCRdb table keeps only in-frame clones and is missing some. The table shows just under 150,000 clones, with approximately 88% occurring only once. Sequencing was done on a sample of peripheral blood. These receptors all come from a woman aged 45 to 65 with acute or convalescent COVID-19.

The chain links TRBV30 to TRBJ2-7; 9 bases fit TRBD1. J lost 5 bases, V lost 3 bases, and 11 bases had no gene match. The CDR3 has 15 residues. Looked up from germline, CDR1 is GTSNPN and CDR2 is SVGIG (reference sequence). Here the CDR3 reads CAWRSPGTGFHEQYF. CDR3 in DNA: TGTGCCTGGAGGTCCCCCGGGACAGGGTTCCACGAGCAGTACTTC.

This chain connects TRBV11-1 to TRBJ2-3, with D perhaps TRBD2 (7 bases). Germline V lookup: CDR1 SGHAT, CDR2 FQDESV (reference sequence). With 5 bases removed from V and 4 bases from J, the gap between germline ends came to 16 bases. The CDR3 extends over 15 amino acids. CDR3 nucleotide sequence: TGTGCCAGCAGCCGAAGGGGGGGAAATCCAGATACGCAGTATTTT. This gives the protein CASSRRGGNPDTQYF.

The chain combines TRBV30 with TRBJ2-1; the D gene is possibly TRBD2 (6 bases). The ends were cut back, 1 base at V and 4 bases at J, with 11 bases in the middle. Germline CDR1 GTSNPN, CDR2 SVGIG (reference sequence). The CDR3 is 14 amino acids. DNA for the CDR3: TGTGCCTGGAGTGCGGGACTCTCTTACAATGAGCAGTTCTTC. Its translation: CAWSAGLSYNEQFF.

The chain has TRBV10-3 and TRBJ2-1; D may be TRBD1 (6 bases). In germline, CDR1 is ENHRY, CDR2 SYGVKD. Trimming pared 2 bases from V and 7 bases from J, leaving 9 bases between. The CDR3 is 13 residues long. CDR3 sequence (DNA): TGTGCCATCAGTGAGGCAGGGGAGAATGAGCAGTTCTTC. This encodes CAISEAGENEQFF.